The rows below give T cell receptor beta chains drawn from one sample of a study of blood T cells in healthy people across ages. TCRdb passed the 5' RACE reads through MiXCR, listing each CDR3 protein once. Of about 500,000 distinct CDR3 sequences in the sample, approximately 25% were seen once. This sample was also put to use in a study of T cells of mothers and their children.

The material sequenced was blood. The origin of the receptors is a boy aged 5-17 years in good health. Both conserved end residues are part of each CDR3. Each record gives: D gene, J gene, clone size, V gene, CDR3 DNA, CDR3 protein. A D gene is named only where the DNA matches it firmly. Only part of the rows carry a size: once, few, many, or a class if the clone is expanded.

d_call: .
j_call: TRBJ2-2
clone_size: .
v_call: TRBV3-1
cdr3_nt: TGTGCCAGCAGCCAAGGACCCGGGGTAACCGGGGAGCTGTTTTTT
cdr3_aa: CASSQGPGVTGELFF

d_call: TRBD2
j_call: TRBJ2-1
clone_size: .
v_call: TRBV28
cdr3_nt: TGTGCCAGCAGTTTATGGGCTAGCGGGAAGAGTGAGCAGTTCTTC
cdr3_aa: CASSLWASGKSEQFF

d_call: .
j_call: TRBJ2-7
clone_size: few
v_call: TRBV28
cdr3_nt: TGTGCCAGCACCTCCGGGACGGATTCCTACGAGCAGTACTTC
cdr3_aa: CASTSGTDSYEQYF

d_call: .
j_call: TRBJ1-1
clone_size: few
v_call: TRBV3-1
cdr3_nt: TGTGCCAGCAGCCAAGTAAGAGGGCAGGGCAACACTGAAGCTTTCTTT
cdr3_aa: CASSQVRGQGNTEAFF

d_call: .
j_call: TRBJ1-1
clone_size: few
v_call: TRBV7-9
cdr3_nt: TGTGCCAGCAGCTCCGGGACACAAGGAGCTTTCTTT
cdr3_aa: CASSSGTQGAFF

d_call: TRBD2
j_call: TRBJ2-1
clone_size: .
v_call: TRBV3-1
cdr3_nt: TGTGCCAGCAGCCCGAGGACTAGCGGGGGGTTAGAGCAGTTCTTC
cdr3_aa: CASSPRTSGGLEQFF

d_call: .
j_call: TRBJ1-5
clone_size: .
v_call: TRBV12-3/TRBV12-4
cdr3_nt: TGTGCCAGCAGTTTATCGGGTCAGCCCCAGCATTTT
cdr3_aa: CASSLSGQPQHF

d_call: TRBD1
j_call: TRBJ2-7
clone_size: few
v_call: TRBV6-5
cdr3_nt: TGTGCCAGCACCGACAGGGATAAGAACTACGAGCAGTACTTC
cdr3_aa: CASTDRDKNYEQYF

d_call: TRBD1
j_call: TRBJ1-4
clone_size: .
v_call: TRBV4-2
cdr3_nt: TGTGCCAGCAGCCAAGTAACGGACAGGTTTTCAACTAATGAAAAACTGGTTTTT
cdr3_aa: CASSQVTDRFSTNEKLVF

d_call: .
j_call: TRBJ2-1
clone_size: few
v_call: TRBV29-1
cdr3_nt: TGCAGCGTTGCTAGCGCCTACAATGAGCAGTTCTTC
cdr3_aa: CSVASAYNEQFF

d_call: .
j_call: TRBJ2-1
clone_size: few
v_call: TRBV21-1
cdr3_nt: TGTGCCAGCACCAGGGATGGAATTTACAATGAGCAGTTCTTC
cdr3_aa: CASTRDGIYNEQFF

d_call: .
j_call: TRBJ1-1
clone_size: few
v_call: TRBV3-1
cdr3_nt: TGTGCCAGCAGCGGGCGGGACGGGCTCACTGAAGCTTTCTTT
cdr3_aa: CASSGRDGLTEAFF

d_call: TRBD2
j_call: TRBJ2-7
clone_size: few
v_call: TRBV20-1
cdr3_nt: TGCAGTGCTCATCAGATGGGGGGGCTAGCGGGGGGTTGGGAGCAGTACTTC
cdr3_aa: CSAHQMGGLAGGWEQYF

d_call: .
j_call: TRBJ2-5
clone_size: many
v_call: TRBV20-1
cdr3_nt: TGCAGTGCTAGAGATCGGGAGACCCAGTACTTC
cdr3_aa: CSARDRETQYF

d_call: TRBD1
j_call: TRBJ1-1
clone_size: .
v_call: TRBV4-1
cdr3_nt: TGCGCCAGTAGGACAGGGACGATGAACACTGAAGCTTTCTTT
cdr3_aa: CASRTGTMNTEAFF

d_call: .
j_call: TRBJ1-6
clone_size: .
v_call: TRBV10-3
cdr3_nt: TGTGCCATCAGTGAGTCCCAGGGGAATTCACCCCTCCACTTT
cdr3_aa: CAISESQGNSPLHF

d_call: .
j_call: TRBJ1-5
clone_size: few
v_call: TRBV12-3/TRBV12-4
cdr3_nt: TGTGCCAGCAGTTTGGTCCGCAGGGTAGGTCAGCCCCAGCATTTT
cdr3_aa: CASSLVRRVGQPQHF

d_call: .
j_call: TRBJ1-3
clone_size: .
v_call: TRBV28
cdr3_nt: TGTGCCAGCAGTCCGGGGGGTCTCGGTGGAAACACCATATATTTT
cdr3_aa: CASSPGGLGGNTIYF

d_call: TRBD2
j_call: TRBJ2-2
clone_size: .
v_call: TRBV30
cdr3_nt: TGTGCCTGGAGTGTTAAGTCTAGCGGGGGGGATCCGAGAACCGGGGAGCTGTTTTTT
cdr3_aa: CAWSVKSSGGDPRTGELFF

d_call: TRBD1
j_call: TRBJ1-5
clone_size: .
v_call: TRBV6-6
cdr3_nt: TGTGCCAGCAGCCTCCGGGACAGGGTTCAGCCCCAGCATTTT
cdr3_aa: CASSLRDRVQPQHF

d_call: TRBD1
j_call: TRBJ1-2
clone_size: .
v_call: TRBV29-1
cdr3_nt: TGCAGCGTCCACAGGGGGCGAGATACCTATGGCTACACCTTC
cdr3_aa: CSVHRGRDTYGYTF

d_call: TRBD1
j_call: TRBJ2-1
clone_size: .
v_call: TRBV11-2
cdr3_nt: TGTGCCAGCAGCTTAGAAGGGACAGTACCCTACAATGAGCAGTTCTTC
cdr3_aa: CASSLEGTVPYNEQFF

d_call: TRBD1
j_call: TRBJ2-6
clone_size: few
v_call: TRBV24-1
cdr3_nt: TGTGCCACCAGTGGTAGGACAGGGGTCCCTGGGGCCAACGTCCTGACTTTC
cdr3_aa: CATSGRTGVPGANVLTF

d_call: .
j_call: TRBJ1-2
clone_size: few
v_call: TRBV12-3/TRBV12-4
cdr3_nt: TGTGCCAGCAGTCTCGGGAGCGGCTATGGCTACACCTTC
cdr3_aa: CASSLGSGYGYTF

d_call: TRBD2
j_call: TRBJ2-2
clone_size: .
v_call: TRBV28
cdr3_nt: TGTGCCAGCAGTTTGACCGGGAGGGCCGGGGAGCTGTTTTTT
cdr3_aa: CASSLTGRAGELFF

d_call: TRBD1
j_call: TRBJ2-7
clone_size: .
v_call: TRBV7-8
cdr3_nt: TGTGCCAGCAGTTCTCTTCAGGGGGCGGTCGAGCAGTACTTC
cdr3_aa: CASSSLQGAVEQYF

d_call: .
j_call: TRBJ2-5
clone_size: few
v_call: TRBV20-1
cdr3_nt: TGCAGTGCTGTAGACTGGGGGGAGACCCAGTACTTC
cdr3_aa: CSAVDWGETQYF

d_call: .
j_call: TRBJ2-1
clone_size: .
v_call: TRBV27
cdr3_nt: TGTGCCAGCAGTTTGGGTACATGGGCGGGGGAGCAGTTCTTC
cdr3_aa: CASSLGTWAGEQFF

d_call: .
j_call: TRBJ1-5
clone_size: few
v_call: TRBV25-1
cdr3_nt: TGTGCCAGCAGAGGACCGTATAGCAATCAGCCCCAGCATTTT
cdr3_aa: CASRGPYSNQPQHF

d_call: TRBD1
j_call: TRBJ1-6
clone_size: .
v_call: TRBV30
cdr3_nt: TGTGCCTGGAGGAGCAGGGGGTCCTATAATTCATCCCTCCACTTT
cdr3_aa: CAWRSRGSYNSSLHF

d_call: .
j_call: TRBJ1-5
clone_size: .
v_call: TRBV12-3/TRBV12-4
cdr3_nt: TGTGCCAGCAGTCGCAGGGGATCGGGACAGCCCCAGCATTTT
cdr3_aa: CASSRRGSGQPQHF

d_call: TRBD2
j_call: TRBJ2-7
clone_size: .
v_call: TRBV6-5
cdr3_nt: TGTGCCGTCAAGGGAGGGGCAACTGATCACTACGAGCAGTACTTC
cdr3_aa: CAVKGGATDHYEQYF

d_call: .
j_call: TRBJ1-2
clone_size: .
v_call: TRBV4-3
cdr3_nt: TGCGCCAGCAGCCAAGGATCGGGGGGGGCCCTCTATGGCTGCACCTTC
cdr3_aa: CASSQGSGGALYGCTF

d_call: .
j_call: TRBJ2-7
clone_size: .
v_call: TRBV6-5
cdr3_nt: TGTGCCAGCAGTTACCTCAGGGGCCCCTACGAGCAGTACTTC
cdr3_aa: CASSYLRGPYEQYF

d_call: TRBD2
j_call: TRBJ2-2
clone_size: many
v_call: TRBV7-3
cdr3_nt: TGTGCCAGCAGCTTAAATCCTAGCGGGGGGGCCACCGGGGAGCTGTTTTTT
cdr3_aa: CASSLNPSGGATGELFF

d_call: .
j_call: TRBJ2-3
clone_size: .
v_call: TRBV7-2
cdr3_nt: TGTGCCAGCACTAGCACAGATACGCAGTATTTT
cdr3_aa: CASTSTDTQYF

d_call: .
j_call: TRBJ1-6
clone_size: .
v_call: TRBV20-1
cdr3_nt: TGCAGTGCCCCGCCAGGCACGCCAGATACCCTCCACTTT
cdr3_aa: CSAPPGTPDTLHF

d_call: TRBD1
j_call: TRBJ2-1
clone_size: .
v_call: TRBV28
cdr3_nt: TGTGCCAGCAGTTCGACAGGGCGCGAATACAATGAGCAGTTCTTC
cdr3_aa: CASSSTGREYNEQFF

d_call: .
j_call: TRBJ1-4
clone_size: .
v_call: TRBV3-1
cdr3_nt: TGTGCCAGCACCCTTAAAGGAGGGAATGAAAAACTGTTTTTT
cdr3_aa: CASTLKGGNEKLFF

d_call: .
j_call: TRBJ1-5
clone_size: .
v_call: TRBV24-1
cdr3_nt: TGTGCCACCAGTGATTTGAAAGGGATTAGCAATCAGCCCCAGCATTTT
cdr3_aa: CATSDLKGISNQPQHF

d_call: .
j_call: TRBJ2-1
clone_size: few
v_call: TRBV24-1
cdr3_nt: TGTGCCACCAGTGATTTCGAGACTAGGGTTCGGGATGAGCAGTTCTTC
cdr3_aa: CATSDFETRVRDEQFF

d_call: TRBD2
j_call: TRBJ2-5
clone_size: few
v_call: TRBV7-9
cdr3_nt: TGTGCCAGCAGCCCCGGGAGGGGCAGCGGGTACAAAGAGACCCAGTACTTC
cdr3_aa: CASSPGRGSGYKETQYF

d_call: .
j_call: TRBJ2-5
clone_size: .
v_call: TRBV20-1
cdr3_nt: TGCAGTGCTAGAGACGGGGCAGTAGAGACCCAGTACTTC
cdr3_aa: CSARDGAVETQYF

d_call: .
j_call: TRBJ1-6
clone_size: many
v_call: TRBV30
cdr3_nt: TGTGCCTGGAGTAGGGCGGAGGGGAGTTCACCCCTCCACTTT
cdr3_aa: CAWSRAEGSSPLHF

d_call: .
j_call: TRBJ1-4
clone_size: few
v_call: TRBV28
cdr3_nt: TGTGCCAGCAGCTTCCAACAAGGATGGGAGGCTAATGAAAAACTGTTTTTT
cdr3_aa: CASSFQQGWEANEKLFF